The 13 T cell receptor beta chains below all came from one sample that was sequenced in a study of spatial heterogeneity in lung cancer. TCRdb ran MiXCR on the 5' RACE reads and lists one entry per CDR3 protein. The sample contains 110,000 or so distinct CDR3 sequences, 11% of which appear only once. The time point here: blood at routine non-recurrence follow-up after resection. The sequences come from PBMCs, collected at follow-up. The receptors stem from a female donor with early-stage non-small cell lung cancer.

A word on this clonotype: An end of the junction does not agree with germline; a read error may underlie this. This chain links TRBV19 with TRBJ2-2; D may be TRBD2 (5 bases). The CDR3 loop spans 16 amino acids. Germline CDR1 is LNHDA and CDR2 is SQIVND (reference sequence). This chain's CDR3 is CTSSLGGWTNTGELFF. In DNA form, the CDR3 reads TGTACCAGTAGTCTTGGCGGGTGGACGAACACCGGGGAGCTGTTTTTT.

This clonotype was observed a few times. The rearrangement joins TRBV28 to TRBJ2-1; D possibly corresponds to TRBD1 (6 bases). Germline assignment: CDR1 MDHEN and CDR2 SYDVKM. This CDR3 is built from 15 residues. Trimming stripped 6 bases from V and 8 bases from J, with 20 bases between. DNA for the CDR3: TGTGCCAGCAGCAAGATAGCAGGGGTGTCCGATGAGCAGTTCTTC. Residues: CASSKIAGVSDEQFF.

This clonotype was counted a few times. This chain joins TRBV5-1 and TRBJ2-5; 8 nucleotides agree with TRBD2. This CDR3 has 14 residues. V was pared by 4 bases and J by 5 bases, with 7 bases of the junction left unmatched. The germline V gene encodes CDR1 SGHRS and CDR2 YFSETQ. In nucleotides, the CDR3 is TGCGCCAGCAGCCGAGCGGGAGCTGGGGAGACCCAGTACTTC. Translating gives CASSRAGAGETQYF.

Ten or more counts support this clonotype. V usage is TRBV4-3 and J usage is TRBJ1-6; 8 bases map to TRBD1. The J segment lost 9 bases and the V segment lost 2 bases, leaving 6 bases of the junction unmatched. CDR1 and CDR2 from the germline V gene are LGHNA and YSLEER. There are 15 residues in the CDR3. The CDR3 nucleotides read TGCGCCAGCAGCCAAATACAGGGGGATGCTTCACCCCTCCACTTT. Encoded protein: CASSQIQGDASPLHF.

There are a few counts of this clonotype. The chain recombines TRBV18 with TRBJ1-4, with 7 bases fitting TRBD1. Germline lookup yields CDR1 KGHSH and CDR2 LQKENI. V trimming: 3 bases; J trimming: 7 bases; junction bases outside the gene matches: 8. The CDR3 consists of 15 residues. The CDR3 loop reads CASSPREGGFEKLFF. CDR3 in DNA: TGTGCCAGCTCACCTCGTGAAGGGGGCTTTGAAAAACTGTTTTTT.

This chain uses TRBV27 with TRBJ2-7; the D gene is possibly TRBD2 (5 bases). In germline, CDR1 is MNHEY, CDR2 SMNVEV (reference sequence). This CDR3 spans 16 amino acids. The V end lost 4 bases, the J end lost 2 bases, and 18 bases lay between the germline ends. The CDR3 protein is CASSSRRLAETYEQYF. Here the CDR3 DNA reads TGTGCCAGCAGTTCCCGCCGCCTAGCCGAAACCTACGAGCAGTACTTC.

This clonotype has at least ten counts. V is TRBV5-1 and J is TRBJ1-1, with 7 bases fitting TRBD1. The V and J ends lost 4 bases and 2 bases, in that order; junction bases with no gene match: 5. The CDR3 spans 14 residues. The germline V gene has CDR1 SGHRS and CDR2 YFSETQ. The CDR3 DNA reads as TGCGCCAGCAGCCAGACAGGGTATAACACTGAAGCTTTCTTT. Translated, it gives CASSQTGYNTEAFF.

This clonotype was seen only a few times. V is TRBV7-8 and J is TRBJ2-3; 11 nucleotides align to TRBD2. Germline V CDR1 and CDR2: SGHVS, FQNEAQ. Trimming cost V 5 bases and J 2 bases; bases outside gene matches: 6. The CDR3 totals 16 residues. CDR3 nucleotides: TGTGCCAGCAGCAGATTAGCGGGAGGGAACACAGATACGCAGTATTTT. It translates to CASSRLAGGNTDTQYF.

V is TRBV6-2 or TRBV6-3 and J is TRBJ2-7; 9 nucleotides agree with TRBD2. V shed 6 bases, J shed 3 bases, and the junction held 9 bases outside the gene matches. This CDR3 comprises 15 residues. Germline CDR1 reads MNHEY; CDR2 reads SVGEGT. The CDR3, as DNA: TGTGCCAGCAGCACCAGACTAGCGGCGGACTACGAGCAGTACGTC. Protein: CASSTRLAADYEQYV.

The sample holds many counts of this clonotype. This chain connects TRBV2 to TRBJ1-1; no clear D gene. The CDR3 length is 14 residues. Germline V gene sequence: CDR1 SNHLY, CDR2 FYNNEI. V lost 4 bases, J lost 0 bases, and 9 bases lay in between. This CDR3 reads CASSGGALNTEAFF. The CDR3 nucleotides read TGTGCCAGCAGTGGTGGAGCTCTGAACACTGAAGCTTTCTTT.

The chain joins TRBV5-1 to TRBJ1-1; tentative D call: TRBD1 (5 bases). The CDR3 is made up of 16 amino acids. V shed 4 bases and J shed 4 bases, with 20 bases lying between them. Looked up from germline, CDR1 is SGHRS and CDR2 is YFSETQ. The CDR3 loop reads CASSTGHLGFCTEAFF. In DNA, the CDR3 is TGCGCCAGCAGCACCGGACACCTGGGATTCTGCACTGAAGCTTTCTTT.

This clonotype has at least ten counts. The chain couples TRBV10-1 to TRBJ2-3; 8 nucleotides agree with TRBD1. Trimming removed 3 bases from V and 4 bases from J; junction bases left unmatched: 9. The CDR3 is made up of 16 amino acids. Germline lookup yields CDR1 WNHNN and CDR2 SYGVQD (reference sequence). The CDR3 spells CASSDDRGQMADTQYF. DNA of the CDR3: TGCGCCAGCAGTGATGACAGGGGTCAAATGGCAGATACGCAGTATTTT.

CDR3 coding DNA: TGTGCCAGCAGGACAGCCCGGACAGAGAACACTGAAGCTTTCTTT. Translating gives CASRTARTENTEAFF. The chain joins TRBV6-6 to TRBJ1-1; TRBD1 is a possible D gene (6 bases). Germline V gene sequence: CDR1 MNHNY, CDR2 SVGAGI (reference sequence). Trimming took 6 bases from V and 1 from J, leaving 15 bases between them. The CDR3 is 15 residues long.